This paragraph reports one T cell receptor (beta chain). Approximately 200 ng DNA, 25,000 to 35,000 T cell genomes, went into each sorted-subset replicate PCR. Per the original methods: Without quality scores, immunoSEQ junctional reads could not be filtered like full-length reads. Assay: immunoSEQ multiplex PCR; the TCRdb copy retains only in-frame clones and omits some. That table is the source of V, J and clone size, and D and trimming were worked out from the DNA. This sample has about 2.4 million clones, with around 94% found just once. The CDR3 has 17 residues. Trimming removed 3 bases from V and 4 bases from J, with 18 bases in between. Germline CDR1 reads ENHRY; CDR2 reads SYGVKD. This record comes from a study of shared clonotypes between healthy human individuals. Overall study context: Plates per donor: three CD4 naive, three CD4 memory, two CD8 naive, one CD8 memory.

Naive CD45RA+ and memory CD45RA-negative subsets were split from CD4+ cells. The chain links TRBV10-3 to TRBJ2-2; D uncertain. The origin of this receptor is a man aged 18 to 30 in good health. Sequenced input: naive CD4+ T cells sorted from blood. Subset given: CD45RA+ positively selected. CDR3 protein: CAISDPGEISITGELFF. CDR3 bases: TGTGCCATCAGTGATCCCGGAGAAATTAGTATCACCGGGGAGCTGTTTTTT.